This T cell receptor beta chain originates from a study of T cell repertoires in cytomegalovirus infection. For the study at large: Indications came from public TCR beta signatures; they pointed to CMV infection and to a matching HLA type. Study findings and constraints: Predominance within the ex vivo response was attributable to HLA-C-restricted CMV-specific TCR beta clonotypes. Identification of carriers of CMV plus the relevant HLA was performed using cumulative public TCR beta family frequency.

Germline assignment: CDR1 MDHEN and CDR2 SYDVKM. V lost 2 bases, J lost 3 bases, and 14 bases lay in between. The CDR3 extends over 16 amino acids. TCRdb fed the reads into MiXCR, producing one record per CDR3 protein. The sample lists around 250,000 distinct CDR3 sequences; more than 15% were seen once. In the case of this clonotype: The target antigen is unknown.

The specimen was CD8+ T cells from PBMCs. This sequence was found in a human donor in good health (CMV status not recorded). Some clones in this sample may be carry-over from other donors' samples. The rearrangement uses TRBV28 and TRBJ2-1; D unresolved. Here the CDR3 reads CASSLQGITIYNEQFF. As DNA, the CDR3 is TGTGCCAGCAGTTTACAAGGCATTACTATCTACAATGAGCAGTTCTTC.